One sample yielded the 3 T cell receptor beta chains listed below, sequenced in a study of blood T cell repertoires in COVID-19. The repertoire was sequenced with immunoSEQ multiplex PCR; TCRdb's copy has only in-frame clones and lacks some. The repertoire consists of about 220,000 clones, with around 81% occurring once and the leading ten covering roughly 2.4%. The sequencing sample was made of peripheral blood. These receptor sequences come from a woman aged 60-75 years with acute or convalescent COVID-19.

V is TRBV5-6 and J is TRBJ1-5; a possible D gene is TRBD1 (6 bases). Germline assignment: CDR1 SGHDT and CDR2 YYEEEE. The V end lost 1 base, the J end lost 0 bases, and 20 bases lay between the germline ends. The CDR3 loop spans 19 amino acids. CDR3 protein: CASSLSKQGFFYSNQPQHF. Here the CDR3 DNA reads TGTGCCAGCAGCTTGTCCAAACAGGGATTCTTTTATAGCAATCAGCCCCAGCATTTT.

The V gene is TRBV6-1, the J gene TRBJ1-2, with D uncertain. V shed 2 bases and J shed 3 bases, with 10 bases lying between them. Per the germline V gene, CDR1 is MNHNS and CDR2 is SASEGT. This CDR3 is 14 amino acids long. The CDR3 region has the DNA TGTGCCAGCAGTGAACACGGGTCTGACTATGGCTACACCTTC. Amino acid sequence: CASSEHGSDYGYTF.

This clone was counted once. The rearrangement links TRBV9 to TRBJ2-7; D may be TRBD1 (5 bases). Germline V CDR1 and CDR2: SGDLS, YYNGEE. Deletions cut 0 bases from V and 7 bases from J, with 11 bases between. The CDR3 extends over 13 amino acids. The CDR3 DNA reads TGTGCCAGCAGCGTAGGTGGGCCAGGGGAGCAGTACTTC. This codes for CASSVGGPGEQYF.